The rows below give T cell receptor beta chains drawn from one sample of a study of T cells in narcolepsy. Measured with immunoSEQ multiplex PCR; TCRdb has only the in-frame clones, and not every one. The table shows fewer than 25,000 clones, with 80% to 85% occurring only once. The specimen was memory (CD45RA-) CD4+ T cells from blood. Receptor source: a human donor in good health. CDR3s include the opening cysteine and the closing phenylalanine or tryptophan. The D gene is left open where the match is weak. Size values are once, few and many counts, or a class for expanded clones, and some rows have none.

>.|.|TRBV9|TRBJ2-7
TGTGCCAGCAGCGGAGAGGGAAGCTCCTACGAGCAGTACTTC
CASSGEGSSYEQYF
>.|.|TRBV9|TRBJ2-3
TGTGCCAGCAGCGGCCCGTTGAGCACAGATACGCAGTATTTT
CASSGPLSTDTQYF
>.|TRBD1|TRBV7-9|TRBJ1-4
TGTGCCAGCAGCCCCCGGACAGGGAAAGAAAAACTGTTTTTT
CASSPRTGKEKLFF
>.|.|TRBV5-1|TRBJ2-6
TGCGCCAGCAGCTTTGAGGTTGGGGCCAACGTCCTGACTTTC
CASSFEVGANVLTF
>.|.|TRBV6-6|TRBJ1-1
TGTGCCAGCAGTGGGACTATGAACACTGAAGCTTTCTTT
CASSGTMNTEAFF
>once|.|TRBV29-1|TRBJ2-3
TGCAGCGTTGATGGGTTAAAAGGCACAGATACGCAGTATTTT
CSVDGLKGTDTQYF
>.|TRBD1|TRBV27|TRBJ2-7
TGTGCCAGCAGTGGGTACGGGACAGGACTCTACGAGCAGTACTTC
CASSGYGTGLYEQYF
>.|TRBD1|TRBV5-1|TRBJ2-1
TGCGCCAGCAGCCCTTCCGGGACAGTTTCCAATGAGCAGTTCTTC
CASSPSGTVSNEQFF
>.|.|TRBV6-1|TRBJ2-1
TGTGCCAGCAGTGAGTCCGGGGCCCAGAATGAGCAGTTCTTC
CASSESGAQNEQFF
>.|.|TRBV25-1|TRBJ2-3
TGTGCCAGCAGTGATCGACAGAAAGATACGCAGTATTTT
CASSDRQKDTQYF
>.|TRBD1|TRBV6-5|TRBJ1-2
TGTGCCAGCAGGGAACAGGGGGACTTTAACTATGGCTACACCTTC
CASREQGDFNYGYTF
>.|.|TRBV7-2|TRBJ2-3
TGTGCCAGCAGCTTACTAGCTCAAAGGACAGATACGCAGTATTTT
CASSLLAQRTDTQYF
>.|TRBD1|TRBV2|TRBJ2-4
TGTGCCAGCAGGGACAGGGGGCGAGTAGATCTGGCCAAAAACATTCAGTACTTC
CASRDRGRVDLAKNIQYF
>.|TRBD1|TRBV11-2|TRBJ1-1
TGTGCCAGCAGCTTAGGGGGGACAGGGTGGATGAACACTGAAGCTTTCTTT
CASSLGGTGWMNTEAFF
>.|TRBD1|TRBV7-9|TRBJ2-4
TGTGCCAGCAGCTTAGGGGGGACAGGGTTTGACATTCAGTACTTC
CASSLGGTGFDIQYF
>.|.|TRBV5-1|TRBJ2-2
TGCGCCAGCAGCCCGACAGCCCTCTCAGGGAACACCGGGGAGCTGTTTTTT
CASSPTALSGNTGELFF
>.|TRBD2|TRBV5-1|TRBJ2-3
TGCGCCAGCAGGCCGAGCGGGACTAGCGGGGGTCTGTATGGAGATACGCAGTATTTT
CASRPSGTSGGLYGDTQYF
>.|.|TRBV6-5|TRBJ1-1
TGTGCCACCTCGGACATGCTGAACACTGAAGCTTTCTTT
CATSDMLNTEAFF
>.|.|TRBV18|TRBJ2-1
TGTGCCAGCTCACCGCCGACTAGGACTTTGTACAATGAGCAGTTCTTC
CASSPPTRTLYNEQFF
>.|TRBD2|TRBV4-2|TRBJ2-1
TGTGCCAGCAGCCCGGGACTAGCGGGAAACAATGAGCAGTTCTTC
CASSPGLAGNNEQFF
>.|TRBD1|TRBV7-9|TRBJ1-1
TGTGCCAGCAGCGGTTCGACAGGGGTAACTGAAGCTTTCTTT
CASSGSTGVTEAFF
>.|.|TRBV7-3|TRBJ2-3
TGTGCCAGCAGCCCCAGCCCTAGAGATACGCAGTATTTT
CASSPSPRDTQYF
>.|.|TRBV5-4|TRBJ1-6
TGTGCCAGCAGCTGGGGAGGACATACAAATTCACCCCTCCACTTT
CASSWGGHTNSPLHF
>few|.|TRBV13|TRBJ2-2
TGTGCCAGCAGGGATAACAGAAACACCGGGGAGCTGTTTTTT
CASRDNRNTGELFF